The 11 T cell receptor beta chains presented below share a single source sample, sequenced in a study of PD-L1 blockade in urothelial cancer. Sequencing used immunoSEQ multiplex PCR; TCRdb keeps in-frame clones, though not all of them. Seen here are 50,000 to 55,000 clones, 60% to 85% observed once, and the top ten hold roughly 3.6%. The sample was PBMCs, taken around atezolizumab (anti-PD-L1) treatment. These receptor sequences come from a man in his 70s with urothelial cancer.

The V call is TRBV19, the J call TRBJ1-1, with 9 bases lining up with TRBD1. The CDR3 extends over 15 amino acids. From germline, CDR1 is LNHDA and CDR2 SQIVND (reference sequence). The V and J ends lost 9 bases and 6 bases, in that order; junction bases with no gene match: 14. CDR3 DNA sequence: TGTGCCAGCCTACCCCGGCCGGGACAGGGACCTGAAGCTTTCTTT. Translating gives CASLPRPGQGPEAFF. The variable domain in full, completed from reference TRBV19 and TRBJ1-1, reads DGGITQSPKYLFRKEGQNVTLSCEQNLNHDAMYWYRQDPGQGLRLIYYSQIVNDFQKGDIAEGYSVSREKKESFPLTVTSAQKNPTAFYLCASLPRPGQGPEAFFGQGTRLTVV.

The chain has TRBV2 and TRBJ2-1; 9 positions match TRBD2. This CDR3 contains 18 residues. The junction had 19 bases not matched to a gene; V was cut back by 7 bases and J by 6 bases. Germline CDR1 SNHLY, CDR2 FYNNEI. The CDR3 spells CASTRGRLAGPKGNEQFF. The CDR3 DNA reads TGTGCCAGCACCCGGGGGAGGCTAGCGGGACCGAAAGGCAATGAGCAGTTCTTC.

This clone has only one observation. The chain combines TRBV2 with TRBJ2-1; 11 bases map to TRBD2. The J segment lost 5 bases and the V segment lost 5 bases, leaving 11 bases of the junction unmatched. The CDR3 runs to 17 residues. Per the germline V gene, CDR1 is SNHLY and CDR2 is FYNNEI. CDR3 DNA sequence: TGTGCCAGCAGTAACGCCTTGACTAGCGGGAACCACAATGAGCAGTTCTTC. Translating it yields CASSNALTSGNHNEQFF. Using reference TRBV2 and TRBJ2-1 for the parts outside the CDR3, the full variable domain is EPEVTQTPSHQVTQMGQEVILRCVPISNHLYFYWYRQILGQKVEFLVSFYNNEISEKSEIFDDQFSVERPDGSNFTLKIRSTKLEDSAMYFCASSNALTSGNHNEQFFGPGTRLTVL.

The chain couples TRBV5-6 to TRBJ2-3; the match to TRBD2 covers 12 bases. This CDR3 spans 13 amino acids. V was pared by 1 base and J by 14 bases, with 5 bases of the junction left unmatched. Germline CDR1 reads SGHDT; CDR2 reads YYEEEE. The CDR3 spells CASSLRLAGGVYF. CDR3 DNA: TGTGCCAGCAGCTTGAGGCTAGCGGGAGGGGTGTATTTT.

This clone was seen a handful of times. The V gene is TRBV2, the J gene TRBJ1-2, with 9 bases matching TRBD1. The CDR3 is 13 residues long. Germline V gene data show CDR1 as SNHLY and CDR2 as FYNNEI. The V segment lost 6 bases and the J segment 6 bases; nucleotides outside the gene matches: 5. DNA of the CDR3: TGTGCCAGCAGGGGGACAGGGTATGATGGCTACACCTTC. Protein: CASRGTGYDGYTF.

The rearrangement uses TRBV7-2 and TRBJ2-1; 8 positions match TRBD2. Germline V gene data show CDR1 as SGHTA and CDR2 as FQGNSA. Losses at the gene ends were 6 bases for V and 0 bases for J; bases not matched to a gene: 4. This CDR3 has 15 residues. The CDR3 is CASSFSGGSYNEQFF. Written as DNA, the CDR3 is TGTGCCAGCAGTTTCAGCGGGGGCTCCTACAATGAGCAGTTCTTC.

The gene calls are TRBV11-2 and TRBJ2-5; 7 bases fit TRBD2. The CDR3 spans 19 residues. Germline loops: CDR1 SGHAT, CDR2 FQNNGV. Trimming removed 5 bases from V and 8 bases from J; junction bases left unmatched: 26. This CDR3 reads CASSLRIRSGGSEFKTQYF. The CDR3 coding sequence is TGTGCCAGCAGCCTGCGGATTAGAAGTGGCGGGAGTGAGTTCAAAACCCAGTACTTC.

The table lists this clone with a count of one. This rearrangement joins TRBV9 to TRBJ1-6; no firm D call. The V gene lost 0 bases and the J gene lost 10 bases, with 11 bases spanning the gap. The CDR3 has 14 residues. Germline CDR1 is SGDLS and CDR2 is YYNGEE. The CDR3 DNA reads as TGTGCCAGCAGCGTAGAGGACTCGGGGTCACCCCTCCACTTT. Translated, it gives CASSVEDSGSPLHF.

The gene calls are TRBV7-2 and TRBJ2-1; D is possibly TRBD1 (5 bases). Trimming shortened V by 1 base and J by 6 bases, and 13 bases separated the two germline ends. From germline, CDR1 is SGHTA and CDR2 FQGNSA. CDR3 length equals 15 residues. CDR3 amino acids: CASSLGREAINEQFF. The CDR3 DNA reads as TGTGCCAGCAGCTTAGGCAGGGAAGCGATCAATGAGCAGTTCTTC.

This chain uses TRBV14 with TRBJ2-5; 10 bases match TRBD1. This CDR3 is 16 amino acids long. Trimming took 4 bases from V and 5 from J; bases not matched to a gene: 10. Germline V lookup: CDR1 SGHDN, CDR2 FVKESK. CDR3 sequence reads: CASSRRRDRGWETQYF. The DNA of the CDR3 is TGTGCCAGCAGCCGACGTAGGGACAGGGGTTGGGAGACCCAGTACTTC.

This clone was seen only a few times. This sequence joins TRBV28 and TRBJ2-6; 9 bases map to TRBD1. The CDR3 loop spans 18 amino acids. Germline CDR1 MDHEN, CDR2 SYDVKM. J lost 4 bases, V lost 7 bases, and 14 bases had no gene match. CDR3 DNA: TGTGCCAGCATTACAGGGGGCGAAGTTTCCCGGGGGGCCAACGTCCTGACTTTC. Its translation is CASITGGEVSRGANVLTF.